The 26 T cell receptor beta chains below come from one sample, sequenced in a study of blood T cell repertoires in COVID-19. Method: immunoSEQ multiplex PCR; TCRdb's copy keeps in-frame clones and lacks some. The top ten clones hold 1.2% of a sample with over 80,000 clones, around nine tenths of them seen once. What was sequenced was peripheral blood. These receptors all come from a man older than 75 with active or convalescent COVID-19.

The chain recombines TRBV4-1 with TRBJ2-1; D possibly corresponds to TRBD2 (6 bases). The V and J ends lost 4 bases and 4 bases respectively, with 17 bases between them. Germline V gene data show CDR1 as MGHRA and CDR2 as YSYEKL. This CDR3 has 16 amino acids. The CDR3 loop reads CASSPIPRRVYNEQFF. DNA for the CDR3: TGCGCCAGCAGCCCGATTCCCCGGAGGGTGTACAATGAGCAGTTCTTC.

The chain carries TRBV19 and TRBJ1-3; TRBD1 agrees at 7 bases. The V segment lost 5 bases and the J segment 10 bases; nucleotides outside the gene matches: 8. Looked up from germline, CDR1 is LNHDA and CDR2 is SQIVND (reference sequence). This CDR3 contains 13 residues. The CDR3 bases are TGTGCCAGTAGTGTCACGGGGACAGAGACCATATATTTT. Translation: CASSVTGTETIYF.

The V and J genes are TRBV10-3 and TRBJ2-7; tentative D call: TRBD1 (6 bases). The CDR3 is 14 amino acids. Germline V gene data show CDR1 as ENHRY and CDR2 as SYGVKD. Trimming took off 0 bases at V and 5 bases at J, with 11 bases between the two ends. The CDR3 DNA follows: TGTGCCATCAGTGAGTCCCGGGACACGAACGAGCAGTACTTC. Its translation: CAISESRDTNEQYF.

The V and J genes are TRBV11-2 and TRBJ1-2; 8 nucleotides line up with TRBD1. The CDR3 has 15 amino acids. The V gene's germline CDR1 is SGHAT and CDR2 FQNNGV. The V and J ends lost 1 base and 8 bases, in that order; junction bases with no gene match: 9. The CDR3 is CASSLGPQGAVGYTF. CDR3 coding DNA: TGTGCCAGCAGCTTAGGGCCGCAGGGGGCGGTCGGCTACACCTTC. Supplemented by reference TRBV11-2 and TRBJ1-2, the full variable domain reads EAGVAQSPRYKIIEKRQSVAFWCNPISGHATLYWYQQILGQGPKLLIQFQNNGVVDDSQLPKDRFSAERLKGVDSTLKIQPAKLEDSAVYLCASSLGPQGAVGYTFGSGTRLTVV.

The V gene is TRBV2, the J gene TRBJ1-2, with a tentative D call TRBD1 (6 bases). The CDR3 has 13 amino acids. Germline lookup yields CDR1 SNHLY and CDR2 FYNNEI. Trimming removed 7 bases at V and 2 bases at J, with 11 bases between. As DNA, the CDR3 is TGTGCCAGCAACCAGGGGTCGAACTATGGCTACACCTTC. Translating gives CASNQGSNYGYTF.

The V gene is TRBV7-2, the J gene TRBJ2-1, with TRBD2 identical over 7 bases. Germline assignment: CDR1 SGHTA and CDR2 FQGNSA. V lost 0 bases to trimming and J lost 9 bases; unmatched junction nucleotides: 2. The CDR3 has 13 amino acids. CDR3 protein: CASSLAGGIEQFF. CDR3 sequence (DNA): TGTGCCAGCAGCTTAGCGGGAGGGATTGAGCAGTTCTTC.

The genes are TRBV5-6 and TRBJ1-2, with 8 nucleotides matching TRBD1. CDR1 is SGHDT and CDR2 is YYEEEE in the germline V gene. This CDR3 region has 14 residues. The V segment lost 2 bases and the J segment 8 bases; nucleotides outside the gene matches: 8. CDR3 coding DNA: TGTGCCAGCAGCTTAGGACAGGGAATCTTCGGCTACACCTTC. This codes for CASSLGQGIFGYTF.

The chain is built from TRBV2 and TRBJ2-1, with TRBD1 matching 7 bases. J was trimmed by 1 base and V by 6 bases; bases with no gene match: 6. This CDR3 spans 15 amino acids. Germline values: CDR1 SNHLY, CDR2 FYNNEI. As DNA, the CDR3 is TGTGCCAGCAGGCTAGACAGGGCGTCCTACAATGAGCAGTTCTTC. Its protein product is CASRLDRASYNEQFF.

V is TRBV19 and J is TRBJ2-3; weak D call: TRBD2 (6 bases). CDR1 is LNHDA, CDR2 SQIVND, per germline (reference sequence). Trimming took off 6 bases at V and 2 bases at J, with 15 bases between the two ends. The CDR3 totals 15 residues. The CDR3 DNA is TGTGCCAGTAGCCCGGGACTCACATCCACAGATACGCAGTATTTT. Encoded protein: CASSPGLTSTDTQYF.

The chain is built from TRBV28 and TRBJ1-4; a weak D match, TRBD1 (6 bases). V lost 3 bases to trimming and J lost 4 bases, with 12 bases between them. In germline, CDR1 is MDHEN, CDR2 SYDVKM. The CDR3 has 15 amino acids. The CDR3 region has the DNA TGTGCCAGCAGTTTGCCAGGGGAACTTAATGAAAAACTGTTTTTT. Translating gives CASSLPGELNEKLFF.

This chain connects TRBV10-3 to TRBJ2-7; 10 bases align to TRBD1. Looked up from germline, CDR1 is ENHRY and CDR2 is SYGVKD. V trimming: 7 bases; J trimming: 4 bases; junction bases outside the gene matches: 10. The CDR3 is 15 residues long. The CDR3 region has the DNA TGTGCCATCAACTCACCGGGACAGGGGTCGTACGAGCAGTACTTC. Protein sequence: CAINSPGQGSYEQYF.

The gene calls are TRBV9 and TRBJ2-5, with D perhaps matching TRBD2 (5 bases). Germline CDR1 and CDR2: SGDLS and YYNGEE. CDR3 length: 15 amino acids. Trimming took 4 bases from V and 5 from J, leaving 18 bases between them. The CDR3 region is CASSPQVGERETQYF. The CDR3 nucleotides are TGTGCCAGCAGCCCCCAAGTGGGAGAGAGGGAGACCCAGTACTTC.

The chain combines TRBV5-4 with TRBJ2-3; a weak D match, TRBD1 (5 bases). The CDR3 runs to 16 residues. V lost 2 bases and J lost 0, with 13 bases in between. The germline V gene encodes CDR1 SGHNT and CDR2 YYREEE (reference sequence). CDR3 DNA sequence: TGTGCCAGCAGCTTTGGACGGACACCTAGCACAGATACGCAGTATTTT. Amino acid sequence: CASSFGRTPSTDTQYF.

The CDR3 reads CAWRGGSSGMYEQYF. As DNA, the CDR3 is TGTGCCTGGAGGGGGGGGTCTAGCGGGATGTACGAGCAGTACTTC. This rearrangement joins TRBV30 to TRBJ2-7; TRBD2 aligns across 9 bases. The CDR3 runs to 15 residues. Germline CDR1 GTSNPN, CDR2 SVGIG (reference sequence). V shed 3 bases and J 4 bases; nucleotides not matched to a gene: 10.

This chain links TRBV6-5 with TRBJ2-5, with 7 nucleotides matching TRBD1. The germline gives CDR1 MNHEY, CDR2 SVGAGI. The CDR3 loop spans 13 amino acids. After removal of 6 bases from V and 3 bases from J, the junction contained 4 bases not matched to a gene. The CDR3 DNA reads as TGTGCCAGCAGGCTGGACAGGAAAGAGACCCAGTACTTC. Amino acids: CASRLDRKETQYF.

The chain is built from TRBV7-2 and TRBJ2-7, with TRBD1 identical over 7 bases. Germline trimming cut 5 bases from V and 4 bases from J; bases unmatched to any gene: 2. CDR3 length: 12 amino acids. Germline-derived CDR1 and CDR2 are SGHTA and FQGNSA. As DNA, the CDR3 is TGTGCCAGCAGCAGGGACAGATACGAGCAGTACTTC. Translating gives CASSRDRYEQYF.

V is TRBV4-3 and J is TRBJ2-1, with 13 bases fitting TRBD2. Germline V gene lookup returns CDR1 LGHNA and CDR2 YSLEER. The CDR3 runs to 14 residues. V lost 4 bases to trimming and J lost 9 bases; unmatched junction nucleotides: 3. CDR3 in amino acids: CASSRTSGSSEQFF. DNA of the CDR3: TGCGCCAGCAGCCGGACTAGCGGGAGTAGTGAGCAGTTCTTC.

The chain carries TRBV9 and TRBJ2-3; the D is unclear. CDR1 SGDLS and CDR2 YYNGEE come from the germline V gene. V dropped 0 bases and J dropped 5 bases, with 13 bases sitting between them. This CDR3 contains 15 residues. The CDR3 nucleotides read TGTGCCAGCAGCGTAGATACAGCCGGTAGAGATACGCAGTATTTT. Its protein product is CASSVDTAGRDTQYF. The variable domain in full, completed from reference TRBV9 and TRBJ2-3, reads DSGVTQTPKHLITATGQRVTLRCSPRSGDLSVYWYQQSLDQGLQFLIQYYNGEERAKGNILERFSAQQFPDLHSELNLSSLELGDSALYFCASSVDTAGRDTQYFGPGTRLTVL.

The chain employs TRBV21-1 and TRBJ2-7; TRBD1, the table's D call, was not compared with the DNA. TRBV21-1 is a recognized pseudogene. The CDR3 length is 13 residues. CDR3 in DNA: TGTGCCAGCAGCAACCGGGACAGCTACGAGCAGTACTTC. The encoded protein is CASSNRDSYEQYF.

J is TRBJ1-6 and V is TRBV4-1; the match to TRBD1 covers 8 bases. In germline, CDR1 is MGHRA, CDR2 YSYEKL. The CDR3 is 14 residues long. The V and J ends lost 8 bases and 7 bases, in that order; junction bases with no gene match: 7. Here the CDR3 reads CASQGQGGNSPLHF. The CDR3 DNA reads TGCGCCAGCCAAGGACAGGGTGGGAATTCACCCCTCCACTTT.

Note on this clone: Other nucleotide sequences from this sample produce the same CDR3. V is TRBV25-1 and J is TRBJ1-3; tentative D call: TRBD1 (5 bases). Germline CDR1 reads MGHDK; CDR2 reads SYGVNS. Trimming removed 4 bases from V and 2 bases from J, with 6 bases in between. The CDR3 spans 13 residues. The CDR3 is CASSVRAGNTIYF. CDR3 DNA: TGTGCCAGCAGTGTCAGGGCTGGAAACACCATATATTTT.

The chain recombines TRBV4-3 with TRBJ2-1, with TRBD2 identical over 11 bases. From germline, CDR1 is LGHNA and CDR2 YSLEER. This CDR3 has 17 amino acids. V shed 0 bases and J 9 bases; nucleotides not matched to a gene: 10. The CDR3 DNA reads as TGCGCCAGCAGCCAAGATCCCGCTAGCGGGAGGTTCGGTGAGCAGTTCTTC. Protein: CASSQDPASGRFGEQFF.

This chain connects TRBV2 to TRBJ1-3, with TRBD1 as a possible D gene (5 bases). Germline CDR1 SNHLY, CDR2 FYNNEI. The ends were cut back, 8 bases at V and 1 base at J, with 18 bases in the middle. The CDR3 spans 16 residues. The CDR3: CASGLKSGGSGNTIYF. DNA for the CDR3: TGTGCCAGCGGTCTTAAGTCGGGGGGGTCTGGAAACACCATATATTTT.

Regarding this clone: The same CDR3 also results from other DNA sequences found in this sample. The rearrangement links TRBV18 to TRBJ1-5; TRBD1 agrees at 7 bases. The CDR3 has 14 residues. With 6 bases clipped from V and 6 bases from J, the junction kept 8 bases outside the gene matches. The germline V gene has CDR1 KGHSH and CDR2 LQKENI. This CDR3 reads CASSPSTGSQPQHF. The CDR3, as DNA: TGTGCCAGCTCTCCTTCGACAGGGAGTCAGCCCCAGCATTTT.

The chain carries TRBV4-2 and TRBJ2-1; TRBD2 matches at 9 bases. CDR3 size: 17 residues. V lost 0 bases and J lost 7; bases outside the gene matches: 10. In germline, CDR1 is LGHNA, CDR2 YNFKEQ. The CDR3 sequence is CASSQDGIAGVGNEQFF. The DNA of the CDR3 is TGTGCCAGCAGCCAAGATGGGATAGCGGGAGTTGGTAATGAGCAGTTCTTC.

The V and J genes are TRBV18 and TRBJ2-3; D might be TRBD1 (5 bases). Trimming removed 3 bases from V and 4 bases from J, with 11 bases in between. The CDR3 loop spans 14 amino acids. Germline CDR1 and CDR2: KGHSH and LQKENI. The CDR3 DNA reads as TGTGCCAGCTCACCGTCCCAGGGCGCAGATACGCAGTATTTT. Protein: CASSPSQGADTQYF.